This is a list of T cell receptor beta chains from one sample in a study of cytomegalovirus exposure and HLA in healthy donors. The table came from immunoSEQ multiplex PCR; TCRdb's copy has only in-frame clones and leaves some out. The sample carries 200,000 to 250,000 clones, more than 75% recorded once. The sequenced sample was PBMCs. All receptors come from a woman aged 40 to 49 in good health and CMV-seropositive. Both conserved end residues are part of each CDR3. D genes are given only for firm matches. Size tells how often a clone was seen (once, few, many) or the class of an expanded clone, and some rows leave it out.

clone size,J gene,V gene,D gene,CDR3 DNA,CDR3 protein
-,TRBJ2-5,TRBV29-1,-,TGCAGCGTTGGCGGGAATAGGGGGACCCAGTACTTC,CSVGGNRGTQYF
-,TRBJ1-1,TRBV7-9,-,TGTGCCAGCAGCTTAGTTCCGGCGGGGCTAGCTTTCTTT,CASSLVPAGLAFF
once,TRBJ1-2,TRBV27,-,TGTGCCAGCAGTATTACTGGACAGACCACCACCTTC,CASSITGQTTTF
few,TRBJ1-1,TRBV11-3,-,TGTGCCAGCAGCTTTGTTCCTAACACTGAAGCTTTCTTT,CASSFVPNTEAFF
-,TRBJ1-2,TRBV9,-,TGTGCCAGCAGTGTAGATCAGGGGTACTATGGCTACACCTTC,CASSVDQGYYGYTF
few,TRBJ1-2,TRBV15,-,TGTGCCACCAGCAGAGAGGTCAAGGGGTCGTGGGGCTACACCTTC,CATSREVKGSWGYTF
-,TRBJ2-3,TRBV27,-,TGTGCCAGCAGGGCAGGTATGGATATGAGCACAGATACGCAGTATTTT,CASRAGMDMSTDTQYF
-,TRBJ2-3,TRBV10-3,-,TGTGCCCTCGCAGGCGGGAACACTCCCAACACAGATACGCAGTATTTT,CALAGGNTPNTDTQYF
-,TRBJ1-1,TRBV7-8,-,TGTGCCAGCAGCTTAGGGAGGACTGAAGCTTTCTTT,CASSLGRTEAFF
-,TRBJ1-2,TRBV6-5,TRBD1,TGTGCCAGCACCTCAGGGGGGTCCAACTATGGCTACACCTTC,CASTSGGSNYGYTF
-,TRBJ1-2,TRBV6-5,-,TGTGCCAGCAGTTATGGGAGTCACTATGGCTACACCTTC,CASSYGSHYGYTF
-,TRBJ2-7,TRBV19,-,TGTGCCAGTAGTATACCCGGACGGGCGGGCGAGCAGTACTTC,CASSIPGRAGEQYF
-,TRBJ1-1,TRBV6-6,-,TGTGCCAGCACGGGTCCGAACAGGGCGGAGAACACTGAAGCTTTCTTT,CASTGPNRAENTEAFF
-,TRBJ1-1,TRBV10-3,-,TGTGCCATCAGCCTGACAGAGATGAACACTGAAGCTTTCTTT,CAISLTEMNTEAFF
-,TRBJ1-1,TRBV14,-,TGTGCCAGCAGCCGGAGGACAGAGCGGACTGAAGCTTTCTTT,CASSRRTERTEAFF
few,TRBJ1-1,TRBV4-2,-,TGTGCCAGCAGCCAAGATGGAGACTGGGGCAAGAGTAACACTGAAGCCTTCTTT,CASSQDGDWGKSNTEAFF
-,TRBJ1-6,TRBV19,TRBD1,TGTGCCAGTAGCCTGGACAGGTCTTCACCCCTCCACTTT,CASSLDRSSPLHF
-,TRBJ1-2,TRBV6-5,-,TGTGCCAGCAGTCAACAGGGAAACTATGGCTACACCTTC,CASSQQGNYGYTF
-,TRBJ1-1,TRBV7-3,TRBD1,TGTGCCAGCAGCTTACAAGGGGACAGGGCTCTAATGAACACTGAAGCTTTCTTT,CASSLQGDRALMNTEAFF
-,TRBJ2-3,TRBV11-3,TRBD2,TGTGCCAGCAGCTTAGTAGCGGGAGGTCGAGCAGATACGCAGTATTTT,CASSLVAGGRADTQYF
-,TRBJ2-3,TRBV7-2,-,TGTGCCAGCAAAGTTGCAGGGAGCACAGATACGCAGTATTTT,CASKVAGSTDTQYF
-,TRBJ1-6,TRBV7-2,-,TGTGCCAGCAGCCAACAGGGCTATAATTCACCCCTCCACTTT,CASSQQGYNSPLHF
-,TRBJ1-1,TRBV6-4,TRBD1,TGTGCCAGCAGTGACTCGGGGACAGCGAACACTGAAGCTTTCTTT,CASSDSGTANTEAFF
-,TRBJ1-2,TRBV29-1,TRBD1,TGCAGCGTTTTACGTCCTCAGGGGGGCGTAAGTAGGATGAGTAACTATGGCTACACCTTC,CSVLRPQGGVSRMSNYGYTF
-,TRBJ2-3,TRBV25-1,TRBD2,TGTGCCAGCAGTGCAGGACTAGCGAGCACAGATACGCAGTATTTT,CASSAGLASTDTQYF
few,TRBJ1-2,TRBV5-5,-,TGTGCCAGCAGCCCCAACAGCCGGGGGGGAAACGGCTACACCTTC,CASSPNSRGGNGYTF
-,TRBJ1-1,TRBV29-1,-,TGCAGCGTTGAGCGGTTAGGCTCCGAAGCTTTCTTT,CSVERLGSEAFF
few,TRBJ2-7,TRBV11-3,TRBD1,TGTGCCAGCAGCTCCAATGGACAGGGGCCCTACGAGCAGTACTTC,CASSSNGQGPYEQYF
-,TRBJ2-3,TRBV19,TRBD1,TGTGCCAGTAGTATAGCTGGGACAGAGTGGGGGAGCACAGATACGCAGTATTTT,CASSIAGTEWGSTDTQYF
-,TRBJ1-1,TRBV15,TRBD1,TGTGCCACCAGCCGCAGACAGGGAACGTCTTTCTTT,CATSRRQGTSFF
-,TRBJ2-5,TRBV2,-,TGTGCCAGCAGTGGCGGGGGCTACCAAGAGACCCAGTACTTC,CASSGGGYQETQYF
-,TRBJ1-5,TRBV2,-,TGTGCCAGCACCGACGGGGGGGCAGGAGGCCAGCCCCAGCATTTT,CASTDGGAGGQPQHF
-,TRBJ1-5,TRBV2,TRBD1,TGTGCCAGCACTACCCGACAGGGGAATCAGCCCCAGCATTTT,CASTTRQGNQPQHF
once,TRBJ1-1,TRBV11-1,TRBD1,TGTGCCAGCAGCGCGACAGGGCGTGTGAACACTGAAGCTTTCTTT,CASSATGRVNTEAFF
-,TRBJ2-2,TRBV20-1,-,TGCAGTGCTCAGGGGATCGGGGAGCTGTTTTTT,CSAQGIGELFF
-,TRBJ2-2,TRBV12-5,TRBD1,TGTGCTAGTGGACATATCGGGACAGGGGGCACCGGGGAGCTGTTTTTT,CASGHIGTGGTGELFF